This note documents a single T cell receptor (beta chain) sequence. The sample comes from a study of blood T cell repertoires in COVID-19. Only in-frame clones appear in the TCRdb table, and some are missing; sequencing was by immunoSEQ multiplex PCR. The sample carries about 290,000 clones, just over 85% recorded once. With 4 bases removed from V and 4 bases from J, the gap between germline ends came to 8 bases. The CDR3 is 13 amino acids. Germline-derived CDR1 and CDR2 are SGHRS and YFSETQ. The J gene is TRBJ1-4, the V gene TRBV5-1, with unresolved D. Specimen: peripheral blood. This clonotype was obtained from a woman aged 25-40 years with active or convalescent COVID-19. The CDR3 protein is CASSEPGNEKLFF. Written as DNA, the CDR3 is TGCGCCAGCAGCGAACCCGGTAATGAAAAACTGTTTTTT.